These 30 T cell receptor beta chains were sequenced from one sample in a study of T cells in Graves' hyperthyroidism and ophthalmopathy. Amplification yielded TCR beta CDR3 regions, with RNA transcripts as the source. Researchers ran a first-round RT-PCR on the TCR CDR3 using the HTBI primer set. TCRdb itself ran the multiplex PCR reads through MiXCR, one entry per CDR3 protein. In the table there are some 570,000 distinct CDR3 sequences, 11% to 15% of which are singletons. The specimen was blood. These receptors were obtained from a woman between 18 and 29 years old with Graves' ophthalmopathy.

This clonotype showed up many times. This rearrangement joins TRBV28 to TRBJ1-4, with TRBD1 matching 8 bases. The length of the CDR3 is 16 residues. V was pared by 6 bases and J by 2 bases, with 8 bases of the junction left unmatched. CDR1 and CDR2 from the germline V gene are MDHEN and SYDVKM. CDR3 region: CASSKDRAGTNEKLFF. CDR3 sequence (DNA): TGTGCCAGCAGCAAGGACAGGGCCGGCACTAATGAAAAACTGTTTTTT.

V gene TRBV19 combines with J gene TRBJ2-5, with TRBD2 matching 15 bases. The J call may be faulty, since TRBJ2-1 better matches the DNA end. CDR1 and CDR2 (germline): LNHDA, SQIVND (reference sequence). The CDR3 is 14 residues long. CDR3 in amino acids: CASSDPGLAGGQFF. CDR3 coding DNA: TGTGCCAGTAGTGACCCGGGACTAGCGGGAGGCCAGTTCTTC.

The V gene is TRBV28, the J gene TRBJ1-1; TRBD1 matches at 7 bases. This CDR3 contains 17 residues. CDR1 MDHEN and CDR2 SYDVKM come from the germline V gene. After removal of 5 bases from V and 4 bases from J, the junction contained 16 bases not matched to a gene. The CDR3: CASSPQGVRRRGTEAFF. Here the CDR3 DNA reads TGTGCCAGCAGTCCCCAGGGGGTAAGAAGGCGAGGCACTGAAGCTTTCTTT.

The table lists this clonotype with many counts. The chain employs TRBV6-1 and TRBJ2-3; possible D gene TRBD1, 5 bases. The CDR3 has 17 amino acids. Deletions cut 5 bases from V and 0 bases from J, with 18 bases between. Germline assignment: CDR1 MNHNS and CDR2 SASEGT. The CDR3 sequence: CASSSRRGRGSTDTQYF. The CDR3 DNA sequence: TGTGCCAGCAGTTCGCGACGTGGAAGGGGAAGCACAGATACGCAGTATTTT.

This clonotype was seen many times. This chain links TRBV18 with TRBJ1-2; perhaps TRBD1 as D (6 bases). V gave up 4 bases and J gave up 0 bases, with 15 bases separating them. The CDR3 has 16 residues. Germline V gene data show CDR1 as KGHSH and CDR2 as LQKENI. The CDR3: CASSRRWDNPNYGYTF. The CDR3 DNA reads TGTGCCAGCTCACGGCGGTGGGACAATCCTAACTATGGCTACACCTTC.

This clonotype was detected a few times. The chain recombines TRBV6-5 with TRBJ2-7; 12 positions agree with TRBD2. V lost 4 bases to trimming and J lost 6 bases; unmatched junction nucleotides: 7. Germline lookup yields CDR1 MNHEY and CDR2 SVGAGI. The CDR3 has 15 amino acids. CDR3 sequence: CASSSRGLAGFEQYF. CDR3 in DNA: TGTGCCAGCAGTTCCCGGGGACTAGCGGGTTTCGAGCAGTACTTC.

In its sample, this clonotype was seen a few times. This chain connects TRBV9 to TRBJ2-1, with a possible D match to TRBD2 (6 bases). Trimming stripped 2 bases from V and 6 bases from J, with 21 bases between. The germline CDR1 and CDR2 sequences are SGDLS and YYNGEE. The CDR3 contains 17 residues. CDR3 sequence: CASSVREVGLTPNEQFF. For the CDR3, the DNA is TGTGCCAGCAGCGTGAGGGAGGTGGGACTGACCCCCAATGAGCAGTTCTTC. Filled out from reference TRBV9 and TRBJ2-1, the complete variable domain reads DSGVTQTPKHLITATGQRVTLRCSPRSGDLSVYWYQQSLDQGLQFLIQYYNGEERAKGNILERFSAQQFPDLHSELNLSSLELGDSALYFCASSVREVGLTPNEQFFGPGTRLTVL.

The sample holds one count of this clonotype. V gene TRBV12-5 combines with J gene TRBJ1-5; 7 nucleotides align to TRBD1. The germline V gene encodes CDR1 LGHNT and CDR2 FRNRAP. CDR3 size: 14 residues. The J segment lost 9 bases and the V segment lost 3 bases, leaving 8 bases of the junction unmatched. The CDR3 loop is CASGFGPGGTPQHF. CDR3 DNA: TGTGCTAGTGGTTTCGGTCCAGGGGGTACGCCCCAGCATTTT.

The V and J genes are TRBV5-1 and TRBJ2-7, with 7 bases identical to TRBD2. V was clipped by 2 bases and J by 3 bases; unmatched bases: 2. Per the germline V gene, CDR1 is SGHRS and CDR2 is YFSETQ. The CDR3 is made up of 13 amino acids. The CDR3 DNA is TGCGCCAGCAGCTTTAGGACTAGCTACGAGCAGTACTTC. Encoded protein: CASSFRTSYEQYF.

In this sample, this clonotype turned up many times. The chain has TRBV11-2 and TRBJ2-7, with 10 bases lining up with TRBD2. V shed 3 bases, J shed 3 bases, and the junction held 5 bases outside the gene matches. There are 15 residues in the CDR3. Germline lookup yields CDR1 SGHAT and CDR2 FQNNGV. CDR3 coding DNA: TGTGCCAGCAGCTTCGGGACTAGCGTTCTCTACGAGCAGTACTTC. Translation gives CASSFGTSVLYEQYF.

V gene TRBV9 combines with J gene TRBJ2-7; D perhaps matches TRBD2 (7 bases). The V gene's germline CDR1 is SGDLS and CDR2 YYNGEE. This CDR3 has 13 amino acids. The V end lost 4 bases, the J end lost 7 bases, and 15 bases lay between the germline ends. CDR3 residues: CASSKGGAGEQYF. The CDR3, as DNA: TGTGCCAGCAGCAAGGGGGGGGCGGGAGAGCAGTACTTC.

J is TRBJ2-2 and V is TRBV11-1, with 10 positions matching TRBD1. This CDR3 is built from 16 residues. With V trimmed by 6 bases and J by 4 bases, 8 bases remained unmatched. Germline V gives CDR1 SGHAT, CDR2 FQDESV (reference sequence). The CDR3, as DNA: TGTGCCAGCAGACCTGCGGGACAGGGGATCACCGGGGAGCTGTTTTTT. Protein sequence: CASRPAGQGITGELFF. Full variable domain (missing parts from reference TRBV11-1 and TRBJ2-2): EAEVAQSPRYKITEKSQAVAFWCDPISGHATLYWYRQILGQGPELLVQFQDESVVDDSQLPKDRFSAERLKGVDSTLKIQPAELGDSAMYLCASRPAGQGITGELFFGEGSRLTVL.

This clonotype was seen many times. The rearrangement uses TRBV7-2 and TRBJ2-7; no firm D call. The CDR3 extends over 11 amino acids. Germline V gives CDR1 SGHTA, CDR2 FQGNSA. V lost 5 bases and J 4 bases, leaving 6 bases between the germline ends. CDR3 loop: CASSARYEQYF. The CDR3 DNA follows: TGTGCCAGCAGCGCGAGATACGAGCAGTACTTC.

This clonotype was observed many times. This chain uses TRBV7-2 with TRBJ2-5, with 9 bases identical to TRBD2. Germline V lookup: CDR1 SGHTA, CDR2 FQGNSA. With V trimmed by 4 bases and J by 2 bases, 8 bases remained unmatched. CDR3 length: 16 residues. As DNA, the CDR3 is TGTGCCAGCAGCTCGACCCCTCTAGCGGGGCAAGAGACCCAGTACTTC. Translation: CASSSTPLAGQETQYF.

At least ten counts were recorded for this clonotype. The chain recombines TRBV28 with TRBJ2-5; 11 bases agree with TRBD2. Trimming removed 3 bases from V and 5 bases from J; junction bases left unmatched: 8. This CDR3 region has 16 residues. Germline assignment: CDR1 MDHEN and CDR2 SYDVKM. This CDR3 reads CASSFDSGRALETQYF. The CDR3, as DNA: TGTGCCAGCAGTTTCGATAGCGGGAGGGCCCTCGAGACCCAGTACTTC.

In its sample, this clonotype was seen a few times. V gene TRBV12-3 or TRBV12-4 combines with J gene TRBJ2-2, with D perhaps assigned TRBD1 or TRBD2 (5 bases each). The CDR3 contains 16 residues. V gave up 7 bases and J gave up 4 bases, with 19 bases separating them. The CDR3 spells CASTLVRDLSTGELFF. Here the CDR3 DNA reads TGTGCCAGCACTTTGGTCAGGGACCTGTCCACCGGGGAGCTGTTTTTT.

The chain recombines TRBV19 with TRBJ2-1, with 9 bases matching TRBD2. The junction had 3 bases not matched to a gene; V was cut back by 3 bases and J by 3 bases. The CDR3 loop spans 15 amino acids. Germline V gene data show CDR1 as LNHDA and CDR2 as SQIVND (reference sequence). In DNA form, the CDR3 reads TGTGCCAGTAGTATGGGGCGGGAGGGCTACAATGAGCAGTTCTTC. This encodes CASSMGREGYNEQFF.

There are many counts of this clonotype. The chain is built from TRBV6-1 and TRBJ1-5, with 7 bases aligning to TRBD1. V was clipped by 3 bases and J by 7 bases; unmatched bases: 12. From germline, CDR1 is MNHNS and CDR2 SASEGT. The CDR3 length is 16 residues. The DNA of the CDR3 is TGTGCCAGCAGTGAGTCGGACAGACAGGGAAGACAGCCCCAGCATTTT. Encoded protein: CASSESDRQGRQPQHF.

V is TRBV4-2 and J is TRBJ2-2, with TRBD1 matching over 10 bases. J lost 4 bases, V lost 5 bases, and 1 base had no gene match. Germline V CDR1 and CDR2: LGHNA, YNFKEQ. The CDR3 has 14 amino acids. In nucleotides, the CDR3 is TGTGCCAGCAGCGACAGGGGGCCCACCGGGGAGCTGTTTTTT. Protein: CASSDRGPTGELFF.

This clonotype was counted ten times or more. This rearrangement joins TRBV3-1 to TRBJ2-3, with a weak D call TRBD2 (5 bases). Germline CDR1 LGHDT, CDR2 YNNKEL (reference sequence). Trimming removed 4 bases from V and 4 bases from J, with 9 bases in between. The CDR3 loop spans 13 amino acids. The CDR3 nucleotides read TGTGCCAGCAGCCCTGTCGGGGCAGATACGCAGTATTTT. Its protein product is CASSPVGADTQYF.

The chain recombines TRBV4-1 with TRBJ2-6; 14 nucleotides agree with TRBD2. This CDR3 contains 19 residues. The V segment lost 2 bases and the J segment 0 bases; nucleotides outside the gene matches: 3. CDR1 and CDR2 from the germline V gene are MGHRA and YSYEKL. In DNA form, the CDR3 reads TGCGCCAGCAGCCAATTGGGACTAGCGGGAGTCTCTGGGGCCAACGTCCTGACTTTC. Its translation: CASSQLGLAGVSGANVLTF.

The sample holds many counts of this clonotype. This sequence joins TRBV28 and TRBJ1-2, with TRBD1 identical over 7 bases. CDR1 is MDHEN and CDR2 is SYDVKM in the germline V gene. The CDR3 has 12 amino acids. Unmatched junction bases numbered 4, after V lost 7 bases and J lost 5 bases. The CDR3 region is CASTDRLYGYTF. The CDR3 region has the DNA TGTGCCAGCACGGACAGGTTATATGGCTACACCTTC.

This chain uses TRBV4-3 with TRBJ2-3; D unresolved. Germline CDR1 and CDR2: LGHNA and YSLEER. This CDR3 spans 17 amino acids. Trimming took 2 bases from V and 6 from J, leaving 21 bases between them. The CDR3: CASSQRPIGATTDTQYF. In nucleotides, the CDR3 is TGCGCCAGCAGCCAACGTCCGATAGGAGCTACTACGGATACGCAGTATTTT.

This clonotype was found many times. The rearrangement uses TRBV11-2 and TRBJ2-3; 12 bases line up with TRBD2. From germline, CDR1 is SGHAT and CDR2 FQNNGV. Germline trimming cut 7 bases from V and 6 bases from J; bases unmatched to any gene: 14. The CDR3 runs to 17 residues. CDR3 sequence (DNA): TGTGCCAGCACCCGACGGACTAGCGGGACGGGTAGTGATACGCAGTATTTT. As protein: CASTRRTSGTGSDTQYF.

The chain carries TRBV7-8 and TRBJ2-5; the D gene is possibly TRBD2 (5 bases). Trimming stripped 4 bases from V and 5 bases from J, with 17 bases between. The CDR3 sequence is 15 residues long. Germline CDR1 reads SGHVS; CDR2 reads FQNEAQ. The CDR3 protein is CASSSTLLADETQYF. Here the CDR3 DNA reads TGTGCCAGCAGCTCCACACTTCTAGCTGACGAGACCCAGTACTTC.

The rearrangement links TRBV25-1 to TRBJ1-2; 8 nucleotides align to TRBD1. Germline assignment: CDR1 MGHDK and CDR2 SYGVNS. The V and J ends lost 6 bases and 8 bases, in that order; junction bases with no gene match: 14. The CDR3 is 15 residues long. This CDR3 reads CASSGPQDRDRGYTF. CDR3 bases: TGTGCCAGCAGCGGGCCCCAGGACAGGGATAGAGGCTACACCTTC.

The table lists this clonotype with a few counts. The chain carries TRBV19 and TRBJ1-2; unclear D gene. The CDR3 runs 13 residues. The germline V gene encodes CDR1 LNHDA and CDR2 SQIVND (reference sequence). V was shortened by 3 bases and J by 2 bases, with 7 bases between the two germline ends. The chain's CDR3 is CASSIAPNYGYTF. CDR3 sequence (DNA): TGTGCCAGTAGTATTGCGCCGAACTATGGCTACACCTTC.

This sequence joins TRBV5-6 and TRBJ1-2; no clear D. CDR3 size: 16 residues. Germline CDR1 is SGHDT and CDR2 is YYEEEE. V was cut by 1 base and J by 8 bases, with 21 bases left in between. The CDR3 DNA reads as TGTGCCAGCAGCTTGAACCTACGACCGAATCGCCGGGGCTACACCTTC. It specifies CASSLNLRPNRRGYTF.

J is TRBJ1-2 and V is TRBV24-1; D uncertain. Between the trimmed V and J ends, which lost 2 bases and 4 bases, there was a span of 10 bases. The length of the CDR3 is 14 residues. Per the germline V gene, CDR1 is KGHDR and CDR2 is SFDVKD. The CDR3 spells CATSDWRRLYGYTF. The CDR3 DNA reads as TGTGCCACCAGTGATTGGAGGAGGCTCTATGGCTACACCTTC.

The sample holds many counts of this clonotype. The chain has TRBV30 and TRBJ1-1; 7 bases fit TRBD1. The CDR3 covers 12 residues. CDR1 and CDR2 (germline): GTSNPN, SVGIG (reference sequence). V was pared by 6 bases and J by 5 bases, with 6 bases of the junction left unmatched. The CDR3 DNA reads as TGTGCCTGCTCAGGGGGAGGTACTGAAGCTTTCTTT. This codes for CACSGGGTEAFF.